This TCR beta chain was profiled in a study of blood T cell repertoires in COVID-19 (dated by TCRdb to about 2020). At the level of the whole study: Samples from collaborators originated in the United States, Italy and Spain and spanned both the acute and convalescent phases of COVID-19. HLA class I and class II types, where available, came from metadata supplied by the sample provider rather than from assay-based typing. Deeply sampled blood TCRbeta repertoires from subjects exposed to, actively infected with, or recovered from COVID-19 were included in the dataset. The sample metadata nearly always contained a de-identified subject ID, COVID-19 status, age in years and sex. The samples were drawn from the first 160 participants of the ongoing ImmuneRACE study and from some 1,300 subjects provided by 6 global collaborators. The prospective study material was composed of cDNA or gDNA derived from T cells, B-cell-depleted T cells, or PBMCs. The repertoires were released in a freely available public database meant as a resource for research on the immune response to SARS-CoV-2. Study-wide conclusions, independent of this receptor: The quantity of clinical and demographic metadata differed by source and by participant and was supplied without curation.

Whole blood was collected in K2EDTA tubes by collaborating institutions according to the institutions' own protocols. Collaborator samples were shipped for TCRbeta analysis as frozen whole blood, isolated PBMCs, or DNA extracted from either sample type. On this clone itself: The specificity of this receptor is unknown. One base away there is no much larger clone; base qualities are not given.

V sheds 0 bases and J sheds 6 bases, leaving 9 bases between their ends. Taken from the germline V gene, the CDR1 and CDR2 loops are SGHAT and FQNNGV. The CDR3 numbers 14 residues from cysteine through phenylalanine. The sequence is cut down to CDR3 DNA, 42 bases in frame from base 1. TCRbeta CDR3 regions were amplified from genomic DNA using the immunoSEQ Assay, a bias-controlled multiplex PCR. The source study handled its data this way. Within the assay, amplification of reference gene primers was used to estimate how many nucleated cells each sample contained. To quantify the absolute abundance of each unique TCRbeta CDR3 rearrangement, sequence reads were collapsed and filtered. Productive Simpson clonality was computed per sample as the square root of Simpson's diversity index over productive rearrangements. TCRdb took over this immuneACCESS table, retaining in-frame rearrangements with V and J assigned. Such tables are incomplete; in checked studies, under half of the missing clones stem from an unresolved V gene, and the remainder is unexplained. V, J and clone size are taken as reported in that table, and D and trimming were inferred from the DNA itself. Here the sample has about 220,000 clones; around 82% occur a single time. The top ten hold approximately 4.8% of the sample.

The clonotype originates from an older woman with acute or convalescent COVID-19. The rearrangement combines TRBV11-2 with TRBJ1-5; there is no confident call for the D gene. The sample comprised peripheral blood. Here is the DNA: TGTGCCAGCAGCTTAGACGGGTTTAGTCAGCCCCAGCATTTT. It encodes CASSLDGFSQPQHF.